Following are 14 T cell receptor beta chains from one sample sequenced in a study of beta chain features in type 1 diabetes. Whole-study results and caveats: Across all four CD4+ subsets, people with type 1 diabetes showed modestly shorter TCRB CDR3s.

These receptors are not linked to any known antigen. The investigators reverse transcribed all of the isolated RNA, so they sequenced expressed TCRB transcripts. This table comes from immunoSEQ multiplex PCR, and its TCRdb copy is limited to in-frame clones, with some not included. The sample shows over 90,000 clones, 25% to 30% of them seen only once. The sequenced sample was central memory CD4+ T cells from blood. The receptors were sampled from a young woman with type 1 diabetes.

The sample holds a few counts of this clone. The rearrangement links TRBV5-1 to TRBJ2-1, with TRBD2 matching 8 bases. The V segment lost 7 bases and the J segment 4 bases; nucleotides outside the gene matches: 4. In germline, CDR1 is SGHRS, CDR2 YFSETQ. This CDR3 is 13 amino acids long. The CDR3 region has the DNA TGCGCCAGCGGACTAGCAGGGTACAATGAGCAGTTCTTC. It yields the protein CASGLAGYNEQFF.

V is TRBV7-6 and J is TRBJ2-2; 9 bases line up with TRBD1. J lost 4 bases, V lost 5 bases, and 5 bases had no gene match. The CDR3 is 15 amino acids. Germline V gene sequence: CDR1 SGHVS, CDR2 FNYEAQ. The CDR3 here is CASSRDRVGTGELFF. The CDR3, as DNA: TGTGCCAGCAGCCGGGACAGGGTAGGCACCGGGGAGCTGTTTTTT.

The CDR3 here is CAWSVEGGVNEAFF. The CDR3 DNA reads TGTGCCTGGAGTGTAGAGGGTGGTGTAAATGAAGCTTTCTTT. This chain joins TRBV30 and TRBJ1-1; D ambiguous. V was clipped by 0 bases and J by 7 bases, with 15 bases between them. CDR3 size: 14 residues. Germline V CDR1 and CDR2: GTSNPN, SVGIG (reference sequence).

The rearrangement links TRBV9 to TRBJ2-1; the D gene is possibly TRBD2 (6 bases). In germline, CDR1 is SGDLS, CDR2 YYNGEE. The germline V and J ends were trimmed by 2 bases and 3 bases, with 21 bases remaining between them. This CDR3 spans 18 amino acids. CDR3 DNA sequence: TGTGCCAGCAGCGTGGGGCTAGCGCAGCCCCAGGGCTACAATGAGCAGTTCTTC. Amino acids: CASSVGLAQPQGYNEQFF.

In its sample, this clone was seen a few times. The V gene is TRBV2, the J gene TRBJ2-1; D ambiguous. The germline V and J ends were trimmed by 2 bases and 3 bases, with 11 bases remaining between them. The germline gives CDR1 SNHLY, CDR2 FYNNEI. The CDR3 is 15 amino acids. The CDR3 DNA reads as TGTGCCAGCAGTGAACGTAGAGTAGACTACAATGAGCAGTTCTTC. This sequence encodes CASSERRVDYNEQFF.

This clone was picked up a small number of times. In nucleotides, the CDR3 is TGTGCCAGTAGGAGACAGGACGACCTGAACACTGAAGCTTTCTTT. Protein: CASRRQDDLNTEAFF. The rearrangement links TRBV19 to TRBJ1-1; possible D gene TRBD1, 6 bases. Between the trimmed V and J ends, which lost 6 bases and 0 bases, there was a span of 14 bases. The germline V gene encodes CDR1 LNHDA and CDR2 SQIVND (reference sequence). The length of the CDR3 is 15 residues.

The rearrangement links TRBV25-1 to TRBJ2-3, with 9 bases fitting TRBD2. The germline V gene has CDR1 MGHDK and CDR2 SYGVNS. V shed 1 base and J 2 bases; nucleotides not matched to a gene: 7. The CDR3 is 17 residues long. CDR3 protein: CASSEFTTSGDTDTQYF. CDR3 sequence (DNA): TGTGCCAGCAGTGAATTCACGACTAGCGGAGACACAGATACGCAGTATTTT.

This sequence joins TRBV7-8 and TRBJ1-4; D unclear. This CDR3 has 16 residues. V gave up 0 bases and J gave up 6 bases, with 14 bases separating them. Germline loops: CDR1 SGHVS, CDR2 FQNEAQ. This chain's CDR3 is CASSLALGRGYEKLFF. The CDR3 DNA follows: TGTGCCAGCAGCTTAGCGCTTGGGCGCGGGTATGAAAAACTGTTTTTT.

The CDR3 is CSVQHRQDSTQYF. CDR3 nucleotides: TGCAGCGTTCAACACAGACAGGACAGTACGCAGTATTTT. The chain recombines TRBV29-1 with TRBJ2-3, with D perhaps TRBD1 (6 bases). Trimming took off 5 bases at V and 8 bases at J, with 17 bases between the two ends. This CDR3 region has 13 residues. The germline gives CDR1 SQVTM, CDR2 ANQGSEA.

The rearrangement links TRBV5-1 to TRBJ1-5; TRBD1 might be the D (5 bases). Germline V gene sequence: CDR1 SGHRS, CDR2 YFSETQ. Trimming stripped 0 bases from V and 5 bases from J, with 9 bases between. This CDR3 contains 14 residues. This CDR3 reads CASSLEGLDQPQHF. The CDR3 DNA reads as TGCGCCAGCAGCTTGGAGGGACTCGATCAGCCCCAGCATTTT.

A few counts support this clone. The V gene is TRBV7-2, the J gene TRBJ2-5, with 7 bases fitting TRBD1. The CDR3 runs 14 residues. J lost 5 bases, V lost 6 bases, and 9 bases had no gene match. Germline CDR1 SGHTA, CDR2 FQGNSA. As DNA, the CDR3 is TGTGCCAGCAGAAACTCAGGACAGGCCGAGACCCAGTACTTC. Translating gives CASRNSGQAETQYF.

The chain is built from TRBV19 and TRBJ2-7; no definite D call. CDR3 length: 14 residues. The germline V gene has CDR1 LNHDA and CDR2 SQIVND (reference sequence). The germline V and J ends were trimmed by 5 bases and 2 bases, with 13 bases remaining between them. The CDR3 spells CASSSLQLPYEQYF. The CDR3 coding sequence is TGTGCCAGTAGTTCCCTCCAGTTACCCTACGAGCAGTACTTC.

This chain connects TRBV7-2 to TRBJ2-2, with D possibly matching TRBD2 (5 bases). Germline V gene sequence: CDR1 SGHTA, CDR2 FQGNSA. V gave up 3 bases and J gave up 6 bases, with 11 bases separating them. The CDR3 has 14 amino acids. The CDR3 region is CASSLNRDSGELFF. CDR3 coding DNA: TGTGCCAGCAGCTTGAACCGGGATTCCGGGGAGCTGTTTTTT.

This clone was seen a single time. The chain employs TRBV2 and TRBJ1-5; 12 bases are a match to TRBD1. CDR3 length equals 16 residues. CDR1 SNHLY and CDR2 FYNNEI come from the germline V gene. J lost 0 bases, V lost 6 bases, and 3 bases had no gene match. The CDR3 is CASRGQGALSNQPQHF. CDR3 DNA sequence: TGTGCCAGCAGGGGACAGGGGGCCCTTAGCAATCAGCCCCAGCATTTT.